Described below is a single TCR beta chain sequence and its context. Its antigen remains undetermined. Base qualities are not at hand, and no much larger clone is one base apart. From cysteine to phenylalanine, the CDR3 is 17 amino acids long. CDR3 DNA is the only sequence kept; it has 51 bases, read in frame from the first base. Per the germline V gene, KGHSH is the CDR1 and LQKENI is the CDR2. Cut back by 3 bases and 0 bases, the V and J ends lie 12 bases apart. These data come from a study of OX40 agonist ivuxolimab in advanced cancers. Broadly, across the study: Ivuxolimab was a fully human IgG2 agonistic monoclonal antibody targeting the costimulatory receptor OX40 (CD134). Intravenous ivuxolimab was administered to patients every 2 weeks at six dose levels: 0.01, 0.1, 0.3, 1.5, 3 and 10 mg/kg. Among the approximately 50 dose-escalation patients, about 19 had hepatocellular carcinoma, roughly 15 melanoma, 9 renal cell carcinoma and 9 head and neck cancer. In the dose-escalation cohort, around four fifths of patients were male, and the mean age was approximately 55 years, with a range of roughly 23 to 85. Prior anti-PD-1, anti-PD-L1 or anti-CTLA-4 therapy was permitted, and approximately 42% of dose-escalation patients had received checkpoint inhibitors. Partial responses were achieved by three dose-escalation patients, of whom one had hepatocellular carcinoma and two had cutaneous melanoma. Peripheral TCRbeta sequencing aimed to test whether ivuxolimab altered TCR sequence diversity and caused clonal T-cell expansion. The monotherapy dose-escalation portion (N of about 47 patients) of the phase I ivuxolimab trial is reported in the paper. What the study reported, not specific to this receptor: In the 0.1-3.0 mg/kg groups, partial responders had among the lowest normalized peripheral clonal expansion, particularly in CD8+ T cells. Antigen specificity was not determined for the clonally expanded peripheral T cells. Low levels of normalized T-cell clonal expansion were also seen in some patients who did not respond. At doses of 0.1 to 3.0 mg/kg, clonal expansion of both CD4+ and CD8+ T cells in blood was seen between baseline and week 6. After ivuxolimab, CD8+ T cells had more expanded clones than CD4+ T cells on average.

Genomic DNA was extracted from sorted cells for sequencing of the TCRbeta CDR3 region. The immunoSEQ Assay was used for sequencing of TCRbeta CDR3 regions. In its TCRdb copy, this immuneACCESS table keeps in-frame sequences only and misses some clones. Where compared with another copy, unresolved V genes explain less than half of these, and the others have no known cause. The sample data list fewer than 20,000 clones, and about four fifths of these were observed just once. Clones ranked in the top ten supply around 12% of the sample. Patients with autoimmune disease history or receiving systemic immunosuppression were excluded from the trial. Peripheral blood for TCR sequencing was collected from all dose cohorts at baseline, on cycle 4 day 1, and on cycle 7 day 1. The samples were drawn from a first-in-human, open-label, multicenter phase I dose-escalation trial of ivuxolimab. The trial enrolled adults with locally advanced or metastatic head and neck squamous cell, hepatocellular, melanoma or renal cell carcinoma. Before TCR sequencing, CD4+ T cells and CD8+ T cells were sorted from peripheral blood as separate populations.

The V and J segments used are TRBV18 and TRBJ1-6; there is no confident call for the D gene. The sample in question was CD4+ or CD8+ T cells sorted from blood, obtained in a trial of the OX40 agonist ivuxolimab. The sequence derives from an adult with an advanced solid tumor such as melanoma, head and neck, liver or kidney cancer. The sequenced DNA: TGTGCCAGCTCACCCCAGGCCCCGAGCTCCTATAATTCACCCCTCCACTTT. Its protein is CASSPQAPSSYNSPLHF.